A single T cell receptor beta chain is shown here with its context. This sample is part of a study of shared T cell receptors in the human thymus. The CDR3 loop spans 15 amino acids. V shed 2 bases and J shed 6 bases, with 20 bases lying between them. Germline V gene data show CDR1 as SQVTM and CDR2 as ANQGSEA. The method was immunoSEQ multiplex PCR; TCRdb's version includes in-frame clones alone and lacks a portion of them. The repertoire holds 630,000 or so clones, with around 87% as singletons. This sample was also put to use in a study of human thymus T cells. That paper states: It was healthy Finnish infants having corrective surgery for congenital heart defects who were the donors. Thymic tissue was derived from resections collected during corrective heart surgery. Related research described strongly overlapping thymic repertoires in unrelated people.

The sample comprised thymocytes. The genes are TRBV29-1 and TRBJ2-7, with D maybe TRBD1 (5 bases). The clonotype was recovered from a boy in the first two years of life with a congenital heart defect. The CDR3 protein is CSVERPGPLRGEQYF. CDR3 nucleotides: TGCAGCGTTGAACGCCCAGGGCCCCTTAGGGGCGAGCAGTACTTC.